This T cell receptor (beta chain) was observed in a study of human T cells and chemical hapten exposure. TCRdb redid the calling of the RACE reads with MiXCR, one entry per CDR3 protein. The repertoire holds about 380,000 distinct CDR3 sequences, with under 6.5% as singletons. The sample's time point: patch test 2, 6 weeks after DPC sensitization. Noted treatment: therapeutic diphenylcyclopropenone sensitization with weekly scalp DPC. Study-wide results and limits: Compared with pre-sensitization or healthy control sets, expanded TCRs clustered more.

This clonotype was counted a few times. Its antigen remains unidentified. The ends were cut back, 6 bases at V and 4 bases at J, with 14 bases in the middle. This CDR3 has 14 residues. Germline V gene sequence: CDR1 MNHEY, CDR2 SVGEGT. Sequencing used whole blood, obtained in connection with sensitization to the hapten diphenylcyclopropenone (DPC). This TCR was sampled from a woman younger than 30 with alopecia areata. Some clones in this sample may be carry-over from other donors' samples. The chain has TRBV6-2 or TRBV6-3 and TRBJ2-3; possible D gene TRBD1, 7 bases. CDR3 sequence reads: CASSHTGEADTQYF. The CDR3 DNA reads as TGTGCCAGCAGCCACACAGGGGAGGCAGATACGCAGTATTTT.